A single sample gave rise to the 14 T cell receptor beta chains below, sequenced in a study of vaccination and CD4 T cells after COVID-19. No antigens are known for them. Sequence data for DNA of cultured CD4+ T cells were generated by the Oncomine TCR Beta short-read assay. TCRdb re-called the PCR reads with MiXCR, one entry per CDR3 protein. The sample has roughly 5,000 distinct CDR3 sequences, around 50% seen once. As to treatment: roughly 10-day PBMC culture with coronavirus spike peptide pools or control peptides (ViraFEST assay). One should note that the unexposed donor's CD4+ T cells were collected before the COVID-19 pandemic (2011-2018). Source material: CD4+ T cells from blood, cultured in vitro. These receptors came from a human donor in good health.

This clonotype counts as medium-sized. V gene TRBV7-9 combines with J gene TRBJ2-1; D not certain. Per germline, CDR1 SEHNR and CDR2 FQNEAQ (reference sequence). This CDR3 has 11 amino acids. V lost 5 bases, J lost 6 bases, and 5 bases lay in between. The CDR3: CASSQSNEQFF. In DNA form, the CDR3 reads TGTGCCAGCAGCCAAAGCAATGAGCAGTTCTTC.

This clonotype occurred a few times. The chain has TRBV6-1 and TRBJ1-5; the match to TRBD1 covers 7 bases. Trimming cost V 10 bases and J 1 base; bases outside gene matches: 10. Germline V lookup: CDR1 MNHNS, CDR2 SASEGT. The CDR3 spans 15 residues. Written as DNA, the CDR3 is TGTGCCACCAAAAACTCACAGGGGAGCAATCAGCCCCAGCATTTT. Translated, it gives CATKNSQGSNQPQHF.

The gene calls are TRBV12-3 or TRBV12-4 and TRBJ2-7; no firm D call. Trimming removed 0 bases from V and 5 bases from J, with 17 bases in between. There are 16 residues in the CDR3. CDR3 in DNA: TGTGCCAGCAGTTTAGCGCCCACCCCTCCTTCGGACGAGCAGTACTTC. This gives the protein CASSLAPTPPSDEQYF.

Comment on this clonotype: This sequence may be a read error, since a much larger clone differs from it by one base. V is TRBV7-2 and J is TRBJ2-7; no reliable D call. Germline loops: CDR1 SGHTA, CDR2 FQGNSA. There are 15 residues in the CDR3. Here the CDR3 reads CVSSPAGRGYYEQYF. In DNA form, the CDR3 reads TGTGTCAGCAGTCCGGCCGGCAGAGGATACTACGAGCAGTACTTC.

This chain joins TRBV20-1 and TRBJ1-1; D gene unclear. This CDR3 comprises 12 residues. Trimming cost V 1 base and J 4 bases, with 7 bases left between them. The germline V gene has CDR1 DFQATT and CDR2 SNEGSKA (reference sequence). The CDR3 loop is CSARAPGTEAFF. CDR3 nucleotides: TGCAGTGCTAGAGCCCCAGGCACTGAAGCTTTCTTT.

The CDR3 reads CSTYSGNTIYF. The DNA of the CDR3 is TGCAGTACTTACTCTGGAAACACCATATATTTT. The chain is built from TRBV20-1 and TRBJ1-3; no clear D gene. There are 11 residues in the CDR3. Germline assignment: CDR1 DFQATT and CDR2 SNEGSKA (reference sequence). The V end lost 8 bases, the J end lost 0 bases, and 5 bases lay between the germline ends.

This clonotype has only one observation. The chain links TRBV11-2 to TRBJ2-1; no clear D. V lost 1 base and J lost 6, with 7 bases in between. The CDR3 is 13 amino acids. CDR1 is SGHAT, CDR2 FQNNGV, per germline. CDR3 bases: TGTGCCAGCAGCTTAGCGCGGCCCAATGAGCAGTTCTTC. Its protein product is CASSLARPNEQFF. The whole variable domain, remainder taken from reference TRBV11-2 and TRBJ2-1, is EAGVAQSPRYKIIEKRQSVAFWCNPISGHATLYWYQQILGQGPKLLIQFQNNGVVDDSQLPKDRFSAERLKGVDSTLKIQPAKLEDSAVYLCASSLARPNEQFFGPGTRLTVL.

This clonotype has just one count. The rearrangement uses TRBV11-2 and TRBJ2-2, with D possibly being TRBD2 (5 bases). There are 16 residues in the CDR3. Between the trimmed V and J ends, which lost 5 bases and 1 base, there was a span of 14 bases. Germline-derived CDR1 and CDR2 are SGHAT and FQNNGV. CDR3 sequence reads: CASSPQQSGNTGELFF. Here the CDR3 DNA reads TGTGCCAGCAGCCCCCAACAGAGCGGGAACACCGGGGAGCTGTTTTTT. Full variable domain (missing parts from reference TRBV11-2 and TRBJ2-2): EAGVAQSPRYKIIEKRQSVAFWCNPISGHATLYWYQQILGQGPKLLIQFQNNGVVDDSQLPKDRFSAERLKGVDSTLKIQPAKLEDSAVYLCASSPQQSGNTGELFFGEGSRLTVL.

The rearrangement links TRBV19 to TRBJ2-7; 7 nucleotides agree with TRBD1. This CDR3 region has 16 residues. With V trimmed by 2 bases and J by 0 bases, 7 bases remained unmatched. The germline V gene has CDR1 LNHDA and CDR2 SQIVND (reference sequence). CDR3 DNA sequence: TGTGCCAGTAGTATACGGCCGGGACAGAGCTCCTACGAGCAGTACTTC. Its protein product is CASSIRPGQSSYEQYF.

V gene TRBV12-3 or TRBV12-4 combines with J gene TRBJ1-1; D gene uncertain. The germline V and J ends were trimmed by 1 base and 1 base, with 7 bases remaining between them. This CDR3 has 14 residues. The CDR3 nucleotides are TGTGCCAGCAGTTTAGGGCAGCCGAACACTGAAGCTTTCTTT. It codes for CASSLGQPNTEAFF.

The chain has TRBV7-9 and TRBJ2-5; D possibly matches TRBD1 or TRBD2 (5 bases each). Germline loops: CDR1 SEHNR, CDR2 FQNEAQ (reference sequence). CDR3 length: 12 residues. V was pared by 3 bases and J by 4 bases, with 6 bases between. In DNA form, the CDR3 reads TGTGCCAGCAGCTTCGGGGCAGAGACCCAGTACTTC. Translation: CASSFGAETQYF.

The genes are TRBV10-1 and TRBJ2-1, with D unclear. V lost 2 bases and J lost 0, with 11 bases in between. The CDR3 has 16 residues. From germline, CDR1 is WNHNN and CDR2 SYGVQD (reference sequence). The CDR3: CASSEVRAGSYNEQFF. CDR3 coding DNA: TGCGCCAGCAGTGAGGTCCGCGCCGGCTCCTACAATGAGCAGTTCTTC.

The chain combines TRBV7-2 with TRBJ2-1, with 11 positions matching TRBD2. Germline CDR1 is SGHTA and CDR2 is FQGNSA. The CDR3 totals 18 residues. V lost 5 bases to trimming and J lost 8 bases; unmatched junction nucleotides: 17. In DNA, the CDR3 is TGTGCCAGCAGCCTTAGGAGCTTACTAGCGGGAGTCGGGGATGAGCAGTTCTTC. Encoded protein: CASSLRSLLAGVGDEQFF.

This clonotype was seen only once. The chain has TRBV20-1 and TRBJ2-1; no clear D gene. With 3 bases removed from V and 7 bases from J, the gap between germline ends came to 4 bases. Germline V gene sequence: CDR1 DFQATT, CDR2 SNEGSKA (reference sequence). The CDR3 is 10 amino acids. The DNA of the CDR3 is TGCAGTGCTAGGGAGAATGAGCAGTTCTTC. It codes for CSARENEQFF.